This T cell receptor beta chain was sequenced for a study of T cell responses to AZD1222 COVID-19 vaccine. General study results and limits: Females outnumbered males among donors, who were mostly white British; clonal diversity was possibly underestimated.

Clones were read by immunoSEQ multiplex PCR, and TCRdb kept only the in-frame ones, dropping some. Of 100,000 to 150,000 clones listed, roughly 93% were seen once; the top ten hold approximately 5.4%. Germline V gene lookup returns CDR1 SGHAT and CDR2 FQNNGV. CDR3 size: 15 residues. J was trimmed by 0 bases and V by 4 bases; bases with no gene match: 3. In the case of this clone: The antigen is undetermined.

V and J are TRBV11-2 and TRBJ1-3; 7 nucleotides line up with TRBD1. Here the sequenced sample was peripheral blood, taken on day 0 of AZD1222 vaccination. The TCR sequence derives from an adult in good health. The CDR3 here is CASSSGTDSGNTIYF. DNA of the CDR3: TGTGCCAGCAGCTCCGGGACAGACTCTGGAAACACCATATATTTT.